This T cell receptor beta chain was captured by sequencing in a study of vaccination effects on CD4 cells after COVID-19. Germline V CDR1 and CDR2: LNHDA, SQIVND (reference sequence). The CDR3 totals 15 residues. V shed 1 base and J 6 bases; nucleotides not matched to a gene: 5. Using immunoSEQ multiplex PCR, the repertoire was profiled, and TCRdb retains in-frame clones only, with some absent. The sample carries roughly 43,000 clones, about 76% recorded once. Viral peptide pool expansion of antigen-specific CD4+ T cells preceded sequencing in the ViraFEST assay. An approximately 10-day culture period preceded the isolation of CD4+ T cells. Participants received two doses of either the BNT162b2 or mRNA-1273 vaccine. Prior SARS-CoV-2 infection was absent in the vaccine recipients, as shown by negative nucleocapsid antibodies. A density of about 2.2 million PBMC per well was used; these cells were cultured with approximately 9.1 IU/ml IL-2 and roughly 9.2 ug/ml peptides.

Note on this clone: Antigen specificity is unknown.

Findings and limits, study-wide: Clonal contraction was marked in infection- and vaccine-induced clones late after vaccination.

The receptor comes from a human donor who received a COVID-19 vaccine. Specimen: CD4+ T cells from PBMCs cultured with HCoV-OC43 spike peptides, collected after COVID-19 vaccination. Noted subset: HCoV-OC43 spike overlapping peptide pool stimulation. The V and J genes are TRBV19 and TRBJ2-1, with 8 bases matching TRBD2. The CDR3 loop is CASSIGLAGFNEQFF. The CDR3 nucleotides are TGTGCCAGTAGTATAGGGCTAGCGGGTTTCAATGAGCAGTTCTTC.